The 7 T cell receptor beta chains presented below share a single source sample, sequenced in a study of cytomegalovirus exposure and HLA in healthy donors. PCR amplification relied on 60 Vbeta primers (plus 13 Jbeta primers). Profiling relied on immunoSEQ multiplex PCR, and the TCRdb table lists in-frame clones only, not all of them. Its table lists more than 200,000 clones. What was sequenced was PBMCs. The receptors originated from a woman aged 30 to 39 in good health and CMV-seropositive.

This chain links TRBV7-9 with TRBJ2-7; 8 positions match TRBD2. This CDR3 region has 13 residues. The J segment lost 4 bases and the V segment lost 4 bases, leaving 3 bases of the junction unmatched. Germline assignment: CDR1 SEHNR and CDR2 FQNEAQ (reference sequence). This CDR3 is CASSSGRAYEQYF. DNA for the CDR3: TGTGCCAGCAGCTCCGGGAGGGCTTACGAGCAGTACTTC.

The genes are TRBV5-4 and TRBJ2-3; possible D gene TRBD1, 6 bases. Germline loops: CDR1 SGHNT, CDR2 YYREEE (reference sequence). Trimming cost V 5 bases and J 0 bases, with 16 bases left between them. The CDR3 runs 16 residues. DNA for the CDR3: TGTGCCAGCAGACTGAGAGGACAGACTAGCACAGATACGCAGTATTTT. It codes for CASRLRGQTSTDTQYF.

The rearrangement joins TRBV5-4 to TRBJ2-3; 10 bases agree with TRBD2. CDR3 length: 17 amino acids. CDR1 and CDR2 (germline): SGHNT, YYREEE (reference sequence). V was clipped by 1 base and J by 2 bases; unmatched bases: 7. The CDR3 DNA is TGTGCCAGCAGCTTGATCTTAGCGGGGGGCAACACAGATACGCAGTATTTT. The encoded protein is CASSLILAGGNTDTQYF.

The V gene is TRBV7-2, the J gene TRBJ2-7; D unclear. The CDR3 sequence is 13 residues long. The germline gives CDR1 SGHTA, CDR2 FQGNSA. V was clipped by 4 bases and J by 3 bases, with 10 bases between them. The CDR3 reads CASSSLTRYEQYF. The DNA for the CDR3 is TGTGCCAGCAGCTCCCTGACTCGCTACGAGCAGTACTTC.

The chain's CDR3 is CASSQIAGGPSDEQYF. CDR3 DNA: TGCGCCAGCAGCCAAATAGCGGGAGGGCCTTCGGACGAGCAGTACTTC. This rearrangement joins TRBV4-3 to TRBJ2-7; TRBD2 aligns across 11 bases. The CDR3 is made up of 16 amino acids. The germline V gene encodes CDR1 LGHNA and CDR2 YSLEER. V trimming: 2 bases; J trimming: 5 bases; junction bases outside the gene matches: 8.

The genes are TRBV7-2 and TRBJ1-2; D gene uncertain. V was cut by 3 bases and J by 5 bases, with 7 bases left in between. The CDR3 is made up of 12 amino acids. Germline CDR1 and CDR2: SGHTA and FQGNSA. The CDR3 here is CASSLRGYGYTF. The CDR3 DNA is TGTGCCAGCAGCTTGCGGGGTTATGGCTACACCTTC.

V gene TRBV6-5 combines with J gene TRBJ1-1; D is uncertain. The V and J ends lost 4 bases and 0 bases respectively, with 15 bases between them. Germline lookup yields CDR1 MNHEY and CDR2 SVGAGI. The CDR3 covers 16 residues. The CDR3 region has the DNA TGTGCCAGCAGTTCCCGGGAGGGCTATATGAACACTGAAGCTTTCTTT. Protein: CASSSREGYMNTEAFF.